This TCR beta chain comes out of a study of T cells after posttransplantation cyclophosphamide. Findings and caveats of the study: Skin or GI-infiltrating T cells shared few TRB sequences with blood. Recipient CMV seropositivity and CMV reactivation strongly tracked TRB clonality. Later post-transplant blood repertoires were often dominated by donor CD8+ memory clones.

Cyclophosphamide on days +3 and +4 followed busulfan-fludarabine conditioning and a marrow graft. The CDR3 length equals 16 residues, ends included. In germline, CDR1 is MDHEN, CDR2 SYDVKM. This table comes from immunoSEQ multiplex PCR, and its TCRdb copy is limited to in-frame clones, with some not included. The data show 1,500 to 2,500 clones, around 73% seen once. As to this clone: Its antigen is unidentified. The conserved closing phenylalanine or tryptophan is absent in this CDR3, likely reflecting a read error. The limits of the CDR3 on the DNA are not certain, so only TCRdb's listed CDR3 is given.

This receptor was identified in a male patient in his 30s who received an allogeneic stem cell transplant from a related donor, was CMV-positive, and had no GVHD. A share of the T cells may be of graft donor origin. V gene TRBV28 combines with J gene TRBJ2-2; the D call in the table, TRBD1, was not verified against the DNA. The sample in question was CD8+ T cells sorted from PBMCs, obtained around 33 weeks after a stem cell transplant with posttransplant cyclophosphamide. The CDR3 loop reads CASSTDRLSNTGELFL.